The 8 T cell receptor beta chains below all came from one sample that was sequenced in a study of T cells in Graves' hyperthyroidism and ophthalmopathy. Amplified TCR beta CDR3 regions came from RNA transcripts. HTBI primers were used for first-round RT-PCR of the TCR CDR3. MiXCR was run by TCRdb on the multiplex PCR reads, yielding one entry per CDR3 protein. The data contain around 600,000 distinct CDR3 sequences, roughly 46% of them singletons. The specimen sequenced was peripheral blood or thyroid tissue (not recorded which). Receptors were obtained from an adult man with Graves' disease, either hyperthyroidism or ophthalmopathy (not recorded which).

This clonotype occurred a few times. The chain couples TRBV4-1 to TRBJ1-6; D ambiguous. The CDR3 length is 15 residues. The V end lost 0 bases, the J end lost 7 bases, and 10 bases lay between the germline ends. Germline V lookup: CDR1 MGHRA, CDR2 YSYEKL. The CDR3 DNA reads TGCGCCAGCAGCCAAGATCCAGTTCGAAATTCACCCCTCCACTTT. Translation: CASSQDPVRNSPLHF.

Turning to this clonotype: The limits of the CDR3 on the DNA are not certain, so only TCRdb's listed CDR3 is given. The chain uses TRBV5-8 and TRBJ1-2. Germline CDR1 is SGHTS and CDR2 is YDEGEE. The CDR3 spans 14 amino acids, including both terminal residues. CDR3: CASSFGTGARYSTF.

The chain carries TRBV10-3 and TRBJ1-6, with TRBD1 identical over 7 bases. The CDR3 totals 16 residues. J lost 8 bases, V lost 2 bases, and 9 bases had no gene match. CDR1 and CDR2 (germline): ENHRY, SYGVKD. DNA of the CDR3: TGTGCCATCAGTGAGACAGGGGTTGGAAGGCATTCACCCCTCCACTTT. This gives the protein CAISETGVGRHSPLHF.

This rearrangement joins TRBV7-9 to TRBJ2-7; TRBD1 agrees at 8 bases. With V trimmed by 3 bases and J by 2 bases, 6 bases remained unmatched. Germline CDR1 SEHNR, CDR2 FQNEAQ (reference sequence). The CDR3 sequence is 15 residues long. For the CDR3, the DNA is TGTGCCAGCAGCTTCACCAGGGGGCTCACCTACGAGCAGTACTTC. This gives the protein CASSFTRGLTYEQYF.

This sequence joins TRBV7-2 and TRBJ2-5; D uncertain. The CDR3 has 14 residues. Trimming shortened V by 5 bases and J by 4 bases, and 14 bases separated the two germline ends. Germline loops: CDR1 SGHTA, CDR2 FQGNSA. The DNA for the CDR3 is TGTGCCAGCAGCCGATCTAGTGGCGTAGAGACCCAGTACTTC. Its translation is CASSRSSGVETQYF.

V and J are TRBV25-1 and TRBJ1-6; D ambiguous. Trimming took off 6 bases at V and 5 bases at J, with 20 bases between the two ends. Looked up from germline, CDR1 is MGHDK and CDR2 is SYGVNS. The CDR3 contains 17 residues. The CDR3 DNA reads as TGTGCCAGCAGCCAAGTGCCGGGGAAGGCTGATAATTCACCCCTCCACTTT. Its protein is CASSQVPGKADNSPLHF.

As regards this clonotype: At one of its ends the junction is not consistent with the germline gene, which may arise from a read error. The gene calls are TRBV15 and TRBJ2-5; 9 nucleotides align to TRBD2. The CDR3 loop spans 16 amino acids. Germline-derived CDR1 and CDR2 are LNHNV and YYDKDF (reference sequence). The CDR3 sequence: CATGRRGLAQQETQYF. Written as DNA, the CDR3 is TGTGCCACCGGCAGGCGCGGACTAGCGCAACAAGAGACCCAGTACTTC. Complete variable domain (other parts from reference TRBV15 and TRBJ2-5): DAMVIQNPRYQVTQFGKPVTLSCSQTLNHNVMYWYQQKSSQAPKLLFHYYDKDFNNEADTPDNFQSRRPNTSFCFLDIRSPGLGDTAMYLCATGRRGLAQQETQYFGPGTRLLVL.

The rearrangement uses TRBV20-1 and TRBJ1-2, with TRBD1 matching over 7 bases. CDR3 length: 10 amino acids. The germline CDR1 and CDR2 sequences are DFQATT and SNEGSKA (reference sequence). V was pared by 6 bases and J by 8 bases, with 3 bases of the junction left unmatched. The CDR3 DNA follows: TGCAGTGCAAGACAGGGAGGCTACACCTTC. As protein: CSARQGGYTF.